This T cell receptor (beta chain) was recovered during a study of T-cell memory formation after mild COVID-19. Points from the study as a whole: Second-wave clones with a day 37 peak had unconfirmed SARS-CoV-2 specificity. Clones shrinking from day 15 to 85 showed even CD4/CD8 mixes; later expanders tilted CD4+.

Germline CDR1 and CDR2: KGHDR and SFDVKD. CDR3 length: 16 residues. V dropped 3 bases and J dropped 4; count of bases not matched to a gene: 8. The sample holds a few counts of this clonotype. Its cognate antigen is unknown. From the 5' RACE reads, TCRdb called clonotypes with MiXCR, one entry per CDR3 protein. The sample carries 200,000 to 250,000 distinct CDR3 sequences, approximately 15% recorded once. The clonotype was recovered from an adult woman who had mild COVID-19 (a few samples of this study predate the infection). Cell type and time point are not known. The sequenced sample was PBMCs or a T cell subset sorted from them (not recorded which). The rearrangement uses TRBV24-1 and TRBJ2-1, with 7 bases fitting TRBD1. The CDR3 region has the DNA TGTGCCACCAGTGATAATCGACAGGGAGCATACAATGAGCAGTTCTTC. Amino acids: CATSDNRQGAYNEQFF.